The 12 T cell receptor beta chains reported below all come from one sample, sequenced in a study of cytomegalovirus exposure and HLA in healthy donors. The PCR had 60 Vbeta and 13 Jbeta primers. The assay was immunoSEQ multiplex PCR, and TCRdb's table has in-frame clones only and misses some. The sample has about 170,000 clones, under 80% seen once. Material: PBMCs. These receptors were collected from a female donor in good health and CMV-seronegative.

The CDR3 coding sequence is TGCGCCAGCAGCCCTAGCGGGAGAGTGGTCAATGAGCAGTTCTTC. Translated: CASSPSGRVVNEQFF. This chain joins TRBV5-1 and TRBJ2-1, with TRBD2 matching over 10 bases. CDR1 and CDR2 from the germline V gene are SGHRS and YFSETQ. CDR3 length: 15 residues. The ends lost 4 bases at V and 6 bases at J; junction bases unmatched: 7.

The chain has TRBV11-2 and TRBJ2-5, with D hard to call. V lost 1 base to trimming and J lost 4 bases, with 13 bases between them. The V gene's germline CDR1 is SGHAT and CDR2 FQNNGV. The CDR3 runs to 15 residues. The CDR3 coding sequence is TGTGCCAGCAGCTTAGGGCGGCGCCTTGGAGAGACCCAGTACTTC. It codes for CASSLGRRLGETQYF.

The genes are TRBV7-6 and TRBJ2-3, with 9 positions matching TRBD2. V was pared by 1 base and J by 3 bases, with 5 bases of the junction left unmatched. CDR1 and CDR2 (germline): SGHVS, FNYEAQ. The CDR3 loop spans 16 amino acids. The CDR3 spells CASSLEIAGVTDTQYF. CDR3 bases: TGTGCCAGCAGCTTAGAGATAGCGGGAGTAACAGATACGCAGTATTTT.

This clone was recorded once. The same CDR3 is also encoded by other DNA sequences in this sample. The chain combines TRBV5-6 with TRBJ1-6, with 9 bases aligning to TRBD1. Trimming at V came to 5 bases and at J to 9 bases, leaving 12 bases not matched to a gene. This CDR3 is 16 amino acids long. CDR1 and CDR2 from the germline V gene are SGHDT and YYEEEE. CDR3 DNA: TGTGCCAGCAGTCTGTTTACAGGGGGCCGAAGTTCACCCCTCCACTTT. As protein: CASSLFTGGRSSPLHF.

The chain couples TRBV19 to TRBJ1-5; D gene unclear. Looked up from germline, CDR1 is LNHDA and CDR2 is SQIVND (reference sequence). The CDR3 totals 13 residues. With 4 bases removed from V and 4 bases from J, the gap between germline ends came to 8 bases. CDR3: CASSTQTNQPQHF. As DNA, the CDR3 is TGTGCCAGTAGTACCCAGACTAATCAGCCCCAGCATTTT.

V is TRBV19 and J is TRBJ2-2, with 7 bases identical to TRBD2. This CDR3 is built from 13 residues. Per germline, CDR1 LNHDA and CDR2 SQIVND (reference sequence). The V gene end was trimmed by 11 bases and the J gene end by 5 bases; junction bases not matched to a gene: 8. This chain's CDR3 is CALQTGGTGELFF. The CDR3 DNA sequence: TGTGCCCTGCAGACGGGGGGAACCGGGGAGCTGTTTTTT.

V is TRBV7-9 and J is TRBJ2-5; 10 nucleotides agree with TRBD2. The CDR3 contains 14 residues. Germline assignment: CDR1 SEHNR and CDR2 FQNEAQ (reference sequence). V shed 7 bases, J shed 3 bases, and the junction held 5 bases outside the gene matches. The CDR3 reads CASTLLAGKETQYF. The CDR3 DNA is TGTGCCAGCACCCTACTAGCGGGGAAAGAGACCCAGTACTTC.

The V gene is TRBV27, the J gene TRBJ2-3; tentatively, D is TRBD2 (6 bases). V shed 3 bases and J shed 0 bases, with 13 bases lying between them. CDR3 length: 16 amino acids. CDR1 and CDR2 (germline): MNHEY, SMNVEV (reference sequence). The chain's CDR3 is CASSFVAVTSTDTQYF. CDR3 coding DNA: TGTGCCAGCAGTTTCGTAGCGGTTACTAGCACAGATACGCAGTATTTT.

This chain links TRBV5-6 with TRBJ1-1; 9 bases line up with TRBD1. Germline CDR1 SGHDT, CDR2 YYEEEE. The CDR3 runs to 14 residues. J was trimmed by 8 bases and V by 4 bases; bases with no gene match: 9. CDR3 in amino acids: CASSVTGGIGEAFF. In nucleotides, the CDR3 is TGTGCCAGCAGCGTGACAGGGGGGATAGGCGAAGCTTTCTTT.

On this clone: Other nucleotide sequences from this sample produce the same CDR3. V and J are TRBV6-5 and TRBJ2-2; 9 nucleotides agree with TRBD2. Trimming at V came to 5 bases and at J to 2 bases, leaving 3 bases not matched to a gene. The germline gives CDR1 MNHEY, CDR2 SVGAGI. The CDR3 totals 15 residues. In DNA form, the CDR3 reads TGTGCCAGCAGTCCTAGCGGGGCAAACACCGGGGAGCTGTTTTTT. Translating gives CASSPSGANTGELFF.

The genes are TRBV5-1 and TRBJ2-3; 11 bases match TRBD2. V shed 4 bases, J shed 5 bases, and the junction held 9 bases outside the gene matches. The germline gives CDR1 SGHRS, CDR2 YFSETQ. CDR3 size: 16 residues. This CDR3 reads CASSRPSGGLEDTQYF. For the CDR3, the DNA is TGCGCCAGCAGCCGACCTAGCGGGGGGCTGGAAGATACGCAGTATTTT.

The CDR3 protein is CASGRGTDSSYEQYF. CDR3 DNA sequence: TGTGCCAGCGGTAGAGGGACAGATTCCTCCTACGAGCAGTACTTC. The chain joins TRBV28 to TRBJ2-7, with 7 positions matching TRBD1. Germline CDR1 reads MDHEN; CDR2 reads SYDVKM. This CDR3 has 15 amino acids. J lost 0 bases, V lost 8 bases, and 10 bases had no gene match.